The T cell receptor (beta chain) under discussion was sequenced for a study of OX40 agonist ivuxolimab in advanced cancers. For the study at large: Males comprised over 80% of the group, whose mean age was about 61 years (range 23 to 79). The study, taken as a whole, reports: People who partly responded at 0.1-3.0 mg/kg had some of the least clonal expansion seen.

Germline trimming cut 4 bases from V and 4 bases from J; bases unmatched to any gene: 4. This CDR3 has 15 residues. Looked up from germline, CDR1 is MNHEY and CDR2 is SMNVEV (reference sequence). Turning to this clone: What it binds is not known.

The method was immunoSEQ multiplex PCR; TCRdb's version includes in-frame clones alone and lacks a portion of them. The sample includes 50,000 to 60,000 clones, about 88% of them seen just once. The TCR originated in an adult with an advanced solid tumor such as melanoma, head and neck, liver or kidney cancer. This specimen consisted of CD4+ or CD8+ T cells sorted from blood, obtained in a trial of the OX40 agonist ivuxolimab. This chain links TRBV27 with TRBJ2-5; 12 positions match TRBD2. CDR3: CASSSLAGGTETQYF. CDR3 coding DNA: TGTGCCAGCAGTTCCCTAGCGGGGGGGACAGAGACCCAGTACTTC.